The 9 T cell receptor beta chains below come from one sample, sequenced in a study of blood T cell repertoires in COVID-19. The assay was immunoSEQ multiplex PCR, and TCRdb's table has in-frame clones only and misses some. The sample holds fewer than 200,000 clones, 82% seen once. Sequenced: peripheral blood. The receptors stem from a woman in her seventies with acute or convalescent COVID-19.

This sequence joins TRBV6-5 and TRBJ1-1; D is perhaps TRBD1 (6 bases). Germline CDR1 reads MNHEY; CDR2 reads SVGAGI. V was shortened by 7 bases and J by 4 bases, with 13 bases between the two germline ends. CDR3 length: 13 amino acids. CDR3 in amino acids: CASNHRESTEAFF. The CDR3 DNA is TGTGCCAGCAATCACAGGGAAAGCACTGAAGCTTTCTTT.

V usage is TRBV3-1 (or the pseudogene TRBV3-2) and J usage is TRBJ1-2, with D perhaps matching TRBD1 (5 bases). The germline gives CDR1 LGHDT, CDR2 YNNKEL (reference sequence). The CDR3 is made up of 14 amino acids. V was trimmed by 5 bases and J by 8 bases, leaving 18 bases between them. The CDR3 region has the DNA TGTGCCAGCAGCTCCCAGAACAGGAGGGGCGGCTACACCTTC. Translated, it gives CASSSQNRRGGYTF.

The chain uses TRBV6-5 and TRBJ1-3; D remains ambiguous. The germline V and J ends were trimmed by 4 bases and 4 bases, with 8 bases remaining between them. This CDR3 comprises 13 residues. Per germline, CDR1 MNHEY and CDR2 SVGAGI. The CDR3 spells CASSSPGGNTIYF. The CDR3 DNA is TGTGCCAGCAGTTCCCCGGGGGGAAACACCATATATTTT.

The chain recombines TRBV20-1 with TRBJ2-5, with 10 bases aligning to TRBD2. In germline, CDR1 is DFQATT, CDR2 SNEGSKA (reference sequence). The CDR3 has 14 amino acids. V was clipped by 3 bases and J by 4 bases; unmatched bases: 5. CDR3 loop: CSASPLAGLETQYF. DNA of the CDR3: TGCAGTGCTAGTCCACTAGCGGGGTTAGAGACCCAGTACTTC.

The rearrangement links TRBV28 to TRBJ1-6; D uncertain. The CDR3 has 14 residues. CDR1 and CDR2 from the germline V gene are MDHEN and SYDVKM. V was trimmed by 8 bases and J by 9 bases, leaving 17 bases between them. This CDR3 reads CASFSEGALSPLHF. The CDR3 region has the DNA TGTGCCAGCTTCTCTGAAGGAGCCCTTTCACCCCTCCACTTT.

A note on this clone: One end of the junction varies from germline; a read error may be responsible. The V gene is TRBV10-3, the J gene TRBJ2-3; maybe TRBD2 (6 bases). Germline V gene data show CDR1 as ENHRY and CDR2 as SYGVKD. CDR3 length: 13 residues. CDR3 in DNA: TGTGCCATCAGTGAGTCAGGGGACTCCCATTCAGTATTT. Residues: CAISESGDSHSVF.

The J gene is TRBJ2-3, the V gene TRBV5-1; 8 bases are shared with TRBD1. CDR3 length equals 15 residues. Germline V lookup: CDR1 SGHRS, CDR2 YFSETQ. Losses at the gene ends were 0 bases for V and 9 bases for J; bases not matched to a gene: 9. For the CDR3, the DNA is TGCGCCAGCAGCTTGGCGGACAGGGAAACTAGAACGCAGTATTTT. Translated: CASSLADRETRTQYF.

The rearrangement links TRBV7-9 to TRBJ1-6; D is unclear. Germline V lookup: CDR1 SEHNR, CDR2 FQNEAQ (reference sequence). Deletions cut 7 bases from V and 7 bases from J, with 17 bases between. The CDR3 covers 15 residues. CDR3 nucleotide sequence: TGTGCCAGCACTACCGATTGGGCTGTGAATTCACCCCTCCACTTT. Its translation is CASTTDWAVNSPLHF.

This clone was recorded only once. The chain carries TRBV4-2 and TRBJ2-3; 8 nucleotides match TRBD2. The CDR3 spans 17 residues. V lost 3 bases and J lost 2; bases outside the gene matches: 10. Per germline, CDR1 LGHNA and CDR2 YNFKEQ. The CDR3, as DNA: TGTGCCAGCAGCCACCCCACGGGGGGGGCCTTCACAGATACGCAGTATTTT. Protein sequence: CASSHPTGGAFTDTQYF.